These 15 T cell receptor beta chains share one sample of origin, sequenced in a study of shared clonotypes between healthy human individuals (TCRdb year 2020). Libraries were constructed by the immunoSEQ multiplex PCR assay. TCRdb mirrors the immuneACCESS table, restricted to in-frame sequences. Some clones are absent from its copies; in checked studies, under half trace to an unresolved V gene, and the reason for the others is unknown. The sample table holds 1.5 million to 1.9 million clones, of which 95% to 99% were seen once. Jointly, the top ten make up around 0.45% of the sample. The specimen sequenced was naive CD4+ T cells sorted from blood. Interpreted using the paper, the cell subset or site label stands for: CD45RA+ positively selected. The receptors derive from a man younger than 45 in good health.

The chain has TRBV5-1 and TRBJ1-1, with D uncertain. V was trimmed by 2 bases and J by 0 bases, leaving 8 bases between them. There are 14 residues in the CDR3. Germline CDR1 reads SGHRS; CDR2 reads YFSETQ. CDR3: CASSFLTLNTEAFF. In DNA form, the CDR3 reads TGCGCCAGCAGCTTTTTAACACTGAACACTGAAGCTTTCTTT. Filled out from reference TRBV5-1 and TRBJ1-1, the complete variable domain reads KAGVTQTPRYLIKTRGQQVTLSCSPISGHRSVSWYQQTPGQGLQFLFEYFSETQRNKGNFPGRFSGRQFSNSRSEMNVSTLELGDSALYLCASSFLTLNTEAFFGQGTRLTVV.

With regard to this clone: The identical CDR3 is also encoded by other nucleotide sequences in the sample. This rearrangement joins TRBV7-6 to TRBJ1-4; the D gene is possibly TRBD1 (5 bases). CDR3 length: 14 residues. Germline lookup yields CDR1 SGHVS and CDR2 FNYEAQ. Trimming took 2 bases from V and 3 from J, leaving 7 bases between them. The CDR3 spells CASSLRQPNEKLFF. CDR3 nucleotides: TGTGCCAGCAGCTTAAGACAGCCTAATGAAAAACTGTTTTTT.

J is TRBJ2-1 and V is TRBV28, with 12 positions matching TRBD2. Germline CDR1 is MDHEN and CDR2 is SYDVKM. Trimming at V came to 2 bases and at J to 4 bases, leaving 12 bases not matched to a gene. CDR3 length: 19 residues. CDR3 sequence (DNA): TGTGCCAGCAGTTTAAGTAGAGGGACTAGCGGGCGTACTTACAATGAGCAGTTCTTC. Translation: CASSLSRGTSGRTYNEQFF.

V is TRBV30 and J is TRBJ1-2, with D unclear. The germline gives CDR1 GTSNPN, CDR2 SVGIG (reference sequence). Trimming removed 4 bases from V and 5 bases from J, with 14 bases in between. The CDR3 is 13 residues long. CDR3 nucleotide sequence: TGTGCCTGGACACTGGCAGGCGGATATGGCTACACCTTC. Translating gives CAWTLAGGYGYTF.

The chain recombines TRBV11-2 with TRBJ2-7; 7 bases fit TRBD1. J was trimmed by 2 bases and V by 1 base; bases with no gene match: 8. The CDR3 loop spans 16 amino acids. CDR1 SGHAT and CDR2 FQNNGV come from the germline V gene. In nucleotides, the CDR3 is TGTGCCAGCAGCTTAGCCGGGACAGCCAGAACCTACGAGCAGTACTTC. Translation: CASSLAGTARTYEQYF. The whole variable domain, filled in from reference TRBV11-2 and TRBJ2-7, reads EAGVAQSPRYKIIEKRQSVAFWCNPISGHATLYWYQQILGQGPKLLIQFQNNGVVDDSQLPKDRFSAERLKGVDSTLKIQPAKLEDSAVYLCASSLAGTARTYEQYFGPGTRLTVT.

The CDR3 spells CASSYSRGDTQYF. CDR3 bases: TGTGCCAGCAGTTACTCGAGGGGAGATACGCAGTATTTT. J is TRBJ2-3 and V is TRBV6-5; TRBD1 or TRBD2 may be the D gene (5 bases each). The CDR3 runs to 13 residues. Trimming stripped 0 bases from V and 5 bases from J, with 6 bases between. Germline V gives CDR1 MNHEY, CDR2 SVGAGI.

The rearrangement joins TRBV18 to TRBJ2-5; 7 nucleotides match TRBD1. Germline CDR1 is KGHSH and CDR2 is LQKENI. With 6 bases clipped from V and 1 base from J, the junction kept 5 bases outside the gene matches. The CDR3 totals 14 residues. CDR3 in amino acids: CASSETGVQETQYF. The CDR3 DNA follows: TGTGCCAGCTCCGAAACAGGGGTCCAAGAGACCCAGTACTTC.

The chain is built from TRBV9 and TRBJ1-5, with a weak D call TRBD1 (5 bases). In germline, CDR1 is SGDLS, CDR2 YYNGEE. This CDR3 has 14 amino acids. Trimming took off 0 bases at V and 9 bases at J, with 13 bases between the two ends. CDR3: CASSVGGDRGPQHF. CDR3 in DNA: TGTGCCAGCAGCGTAGGAGGGGATAGAGGGCCCCAGCATTTT.

CDR3 in DNA: TGTGCCAGCAGCTTAGTCTCACAGGGGGCAGGGGAGACCCAGTACTTC. Its translation is CASSLVSQGAGETQYF. The chain carries TRBV11-2 and TRBJ2-5, with 9 bases that match TRBD1. The CDR3 has 16 residues. Germline assignment: CDR1 SGHAT and CDR2 FQNNGV. The V segment lost 1 base and the J segment 5 bases; nucleotides outside the gene matches: 8.

The rearrangement uses TRBV5-1 and TRBJ2-1; D not resolved. CDR3 size: 13 residues. Trimming left V 2 bases short and J 5 bases short, with 8 bases between. The germline V gene has CDR1 SGHRS and CDR2 YFSETQ. The CDR3 bases are TGCGCCAGCAGCTTTGCCAGAGACAATGAGCAGTTCTTC. It encodes CASSFARDNEQFF.

A single count supports this clone. The chain combines TRBV15 with TRBJ2-7; D uncertain. CDR1 LNHNV and CDR2 YYDKDF come from the germline V gene (reference sequence). The CDR3 runs to 14 residues. V was cut by 0 bases and J by 3 bases, with 9 bases left in between. The CDR3 reads CATSRERILYEQYF. The DNA for the CDR3 is TGTGCCACCAGCAGAGAGAGGATCCTCTACGAGCAGTACTTC.

The V gene is TRBV6-1, the J gene TRBJ1-2, with 9 bases lining up with TRBD1. The J segment lost 8 bases and the V segment lost 10 bases, leaving 8 bases of the junction unmatched. The CDR3 has 12 amino acids. Germline V gene sequence: CDR1 MNHNS, CDR2 SASEGT. CDR3 DNA sequence: TGTGCCACCCAGGGACAGGGCGGGGGCTACACCTTC. Translating it yields CATQGQGGGYTF.

This clone was detected only once. Other DNA variants within this sample encode the same CDR3. The CDR3 DNA reads as TGCGCCAGCAGCTTGCCTGGACGGGAAAAACTGTTTTTT. Translating it yields CASSLPGREKLFF. The gene calls are TRBV5-1 and TRBJ1-4; no clear D gene. The germline V gene encodes CDR1 SGHRS and CDR2 YFSETQ. This CDR3 contains 13 residues. V lost 1 base to trimming and J lost 8 bases, with 9 bases between them.

This chain joins TRBV5-1 and TRBJ2-2, with 11 nucleotides matching TRBD2. This CDR3 has 16 residues. V shed 7 bases, J shed 1 base, and the junction held 6 bases outside the gene matches. Germline V lookup: CDR1 SGHRS, CDR2 YFSETQ. CDR3: CASETSGRGNTGELFF. The CDR3 region has the DNA TGCGCCAGCGAAACTAGCGGGAGAGGGAACACCGGGGAGCTGTTTTTT.

The V gene is TRBV5-1, the J gene TRBJ2-1; D is uncertain. CDR1 and CDR2 (germline): SGHRS, YFSETQ. Deletions cut 4 bases from V and 5 bases from J, with 16 bases between. The CDR3 is 15 amino acids. The CDR3 is CASSGYVGGNNEQFF. CDR3 in DNA: TGCGCCAGCAGCGGATACGTCGGCGGTAACAATGAGCAGTTCTTC. The full variable domain, completed using reference TRBV5-1 and TRBJ2-1, is KAGVTQTPRYLIKTRGQQVTLSCSPISGHRSVSWYQQTPGQGLQFLFEYFSETQRNKGNFPGRFSGRQFSNSRSEMNVSTLELGDSALYLCASSGYVGGNNEQFFGPGTRLTVL.